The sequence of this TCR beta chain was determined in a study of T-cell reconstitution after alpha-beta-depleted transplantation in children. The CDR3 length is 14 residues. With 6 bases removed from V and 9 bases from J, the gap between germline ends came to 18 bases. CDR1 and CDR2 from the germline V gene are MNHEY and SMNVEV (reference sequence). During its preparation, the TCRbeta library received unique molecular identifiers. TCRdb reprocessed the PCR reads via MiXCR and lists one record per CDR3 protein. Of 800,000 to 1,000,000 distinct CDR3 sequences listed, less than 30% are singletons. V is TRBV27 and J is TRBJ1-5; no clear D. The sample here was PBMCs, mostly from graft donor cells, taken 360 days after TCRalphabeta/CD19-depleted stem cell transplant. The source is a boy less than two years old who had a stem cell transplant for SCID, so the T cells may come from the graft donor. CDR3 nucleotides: TGTGCCAGCAGGGCGAACGCCGTGGTGTCGCCCCAGCATTTT. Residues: CASRANAVVSPQHF.